The rows below give T cell receptor beta chains drawn from one sample of a study of blood T cell repertoires in COVID-19. The table came from immunoSEQ multiplex PCR; TCRdb's copy has only in-frame clones and leaves some out. The sample shows some 40,000 clones, over 75% of them seen only once. Sample: peripheral blood. The origin of the receptors is an elderly woman with acute or convalescent COVID-19. Each CDR3 is given with its conserved first and last residue. A D gene is named only where the DNA matches it firmly. Rows give clone size only sometimes, using once, few, many, or a class for an expanded clone.

cdr3_nt: TGTGCCACCAGCGGAGTCGGGACTAGCGGGAGGGGGGTTTCATACAATGAGCAGTTCTTC
cdr3_aa: CATSGVGTSGRGVSYNEQFF
cdr3_length: 20
d_call: TRBD2
clone_size: .
v_call: TRBV15
j_call: TRBJ2-1

cdr3_nt: TGTGCCAGCAGCCAAGGCTATAGCGGGACCTATGTTGAGCAGTACTTC
cdr3_aa: CASSQGYSGTYVEQYF
cdr3_length: 16
d_call: TRBD2
clone_size: once
v_call: TRBV3-1/TRBV3-2
j_call: TRBJ2-7

cdr3_nt: TGTGCCAGCAGCCAAAAAGGCGGGGTCTCCTACGAGCAGTACTTC
cdr3_aa: CASSQKGGVSYEQYF
cdr3_length: 15
d_call: .
clone_size: .
v_call: TRBV4-2
j_call: TRBJ2-7

cdr3_nt: TGCGCCAGCAGCCAGGACAGGACGAACACTGAAGCTTTCTTT
cdr3_aa: CASSQDRTNTEAFF
cdr3_length: 14
d_call: TRBD1
clone_size: .
v_call: TRBV5-1
j_call: TRBJ1-1

cdr3_nt: TGCGCCAGCATGGGACAGGTGAATTCACCCCTCCACTTT
cdr3_aa: CASMGQVNSPLHF
cdr3_length: 13
d_call: TRBD1
clone_size: .
v_call: TRBV10-2
j_call: TRBJ1-6

cdr3_nt: TGCGCCAGCAGCAGCTCGGGACTAGGGACAGAGACCCAGTACTTC
cdr3_aa: CASSSSGLGTETQYF
cdr3_length: 15
d_call: TRBD2
clone_size: .
v_call: TRBV5-1
j_call: TRBJ2-5

cdr3_nt: TGTGCCAGCAGCCAAGATCAAGCTAGCGGGAGGATAGATACGCAGTATTTT
cdr3_aa: CASSQDQASGRIDTQYF
cdr3_length: 17
d_call: TRBD2
clone_size: .
v_call: TRBV3-1/TRBV3-2
j_call: TRBJ2-3

cdr3_nt: TGTGCCAGCTGCTCAGGGGGCGCGGGTCGCACTGAAGCTTTCTTT
cdr3_aa: CASCSGGAGRTEAFF
cdr3_length: 15
d_call: .
clone_size: .
v_call: TRBV21-1
j_call: TRBJ1-1

cdr3_nt: TGTGCCAGCAGCGTAGAGGGGAACACCATATATTTT
cdr3_aa: CASSVEGNTIYF
cdr3_length: 12
d_call: .
clone_size: few
v_call: TRBV9
j_call: TRBJ1-3

cdr3_nt: TGTGCCAGTAAGGCGGGACAGGGATTGTTCAATGAGCAGTTCTTC
cdr3_aa: CASKAGQGLFNEQFF
cdr3_length: 15
d_call: TRBD1
clone_size: .
v_call: TRBV19
j_call: TRBJ2-1

cdr3_nt: TGCGCCAGCAGCCAAGCTACCGCCCCTAGCGCGAAACAGGGGGCCCAGTACTTC
cdr3_aa: CASSQATAPSAKQGAQYF
cdr3_length: 18
d_call: TRBD1
clone_size: .
v_call: TRBV4-1
j_call: TRBJ2-5

cdr3_nt: TGTGCCAGCAGACCTTGGACTAGCGGCAACACCGGGGAGCTGTTTTTT
cdr3_aa: CASRPWTSGNTGELFF
cdr3_length: 16
d_call: TRBD2
clone_size: .
v_call: TRBV7-2
j_call: TRBJ2-2

cdr3_nt: TGCAGCGTGAACAGTAACGGATACGAGCAGTACTTC
cdr3_aa: CSVNSNGYEQYF
cdr3_length: 12
d_call: .
clone_size: once
v_call: TRBV29-1
j_call: TRBJ2-7

cdr3_nt: TGTGCCAGCAACGGCGGGCCGGGTCAGCAGTTCTTC
cdr3_aa: CASNGGPGQQFF
cdr3_length: 12
d_call: .
clone_size: .
v_call: TRBV7-2
j_call: TRBJ2-1

cdr3_nt: TGTGCCAGTAGTTCTAGGACAGGGGGAAGCTCTGGGGCCAACGTCCTGACTTTC
cdr3_aa: CASSSRTGGSSGANVLTF
cdr3_length: 18
d_call: TRBD1
clone_size: once
v_call: TRBV19
j_call: TRBJ2-6